This paragraph reports one T cell receptor (beta chain). The antigen is not known. Germline CDR1 is MNHEY and CDR2 is SMNVEV (reference sequence). The CDR3 has 14 residues. V was cut by 6 bases and J by 4 bases, with 15 bases left in between. CD45RO-negative, CCR7-selected cells formed the naive CD8 fraction, which excluded terminally differentiated effector memory CD45RA+ cells. This sample is part of a study of shared clonotypes between healthy human individuals. TCRdb keeps only in-frame clones here, not all; method: immunoSEQ multiplex PCR. The sample lists approximately 840,000 clones; 90% to 98% were seen once. Broader study findings: Incompleteness in sorted-subset sequencing, despite large depth, was shown by rarefaction.

The source material was naive CD8+ T cells sorted from blood. The source of this sequence is a young man in good health. This chain links TRBV27 with TRBJ1-1, with D unclear. CDR3 sequence reads: CASRGYNRATEAFF. The CDR3 DNA reads as TGTGCCAGCAGAGGGTACAATCGGGCCACTGAAGCTTTCTTT.